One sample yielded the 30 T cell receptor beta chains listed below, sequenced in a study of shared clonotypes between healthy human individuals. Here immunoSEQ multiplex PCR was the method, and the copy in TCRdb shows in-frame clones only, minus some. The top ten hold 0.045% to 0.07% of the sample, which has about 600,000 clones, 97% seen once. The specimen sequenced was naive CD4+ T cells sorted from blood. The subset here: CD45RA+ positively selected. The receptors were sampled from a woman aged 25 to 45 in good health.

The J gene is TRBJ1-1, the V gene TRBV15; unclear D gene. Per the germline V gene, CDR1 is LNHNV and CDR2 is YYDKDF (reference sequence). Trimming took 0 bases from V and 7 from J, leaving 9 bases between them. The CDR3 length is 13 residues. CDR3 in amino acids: CATSRENGFEAFF. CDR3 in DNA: TGTGCCACCAGCAGAGAAAACGGGTTTGAAGCTTTCTTT.

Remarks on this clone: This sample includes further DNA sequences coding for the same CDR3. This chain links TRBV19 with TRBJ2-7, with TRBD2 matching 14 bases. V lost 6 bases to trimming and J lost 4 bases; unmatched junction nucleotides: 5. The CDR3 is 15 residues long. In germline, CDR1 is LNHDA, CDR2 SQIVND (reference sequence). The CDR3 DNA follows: TGTGCCAGTAGCCCCGGGACTAGCGGGAGTTACGAGCAGTACTTC. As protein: CASSPGTSGSYEQYF. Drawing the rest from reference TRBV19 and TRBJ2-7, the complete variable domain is DGGITQSPKYLFRKEGQNVTLSCEQNLNHDAMYWYRQDPGQGLRLIYYSQIVNDFQKGDIAEGYSVSREKKESFPLTVTSAQKNPTAFYLCASSPGTSGSYEQYFGPGTRLTVT.

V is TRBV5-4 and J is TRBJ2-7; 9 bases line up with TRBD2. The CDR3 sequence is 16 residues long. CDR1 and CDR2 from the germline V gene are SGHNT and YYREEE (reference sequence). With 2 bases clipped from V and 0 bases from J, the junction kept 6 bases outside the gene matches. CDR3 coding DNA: TGTGCCAGCAGCTTACTAGCGGGCTCACTCTCCTACGAGCAGTACTTC. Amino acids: CASSLLAGSLSYEQYF.

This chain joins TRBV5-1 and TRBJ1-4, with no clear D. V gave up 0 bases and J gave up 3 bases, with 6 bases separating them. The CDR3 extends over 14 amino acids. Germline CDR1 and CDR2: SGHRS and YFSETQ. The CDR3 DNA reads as TGCGCCAGCAGCTTGGGGTCTTCTAATGAAAAACTGTTTTTT. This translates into CASSLGSSNEKLFF.

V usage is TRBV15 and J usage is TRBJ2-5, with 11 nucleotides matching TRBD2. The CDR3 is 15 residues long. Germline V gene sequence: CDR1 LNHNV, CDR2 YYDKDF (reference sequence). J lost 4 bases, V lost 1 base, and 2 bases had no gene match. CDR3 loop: CATSRGGLAGETQYF. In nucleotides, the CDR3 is TGTGCCACCAGCAGAGGAGGACTAGCGGGAGAGACCCAGTACTTC.

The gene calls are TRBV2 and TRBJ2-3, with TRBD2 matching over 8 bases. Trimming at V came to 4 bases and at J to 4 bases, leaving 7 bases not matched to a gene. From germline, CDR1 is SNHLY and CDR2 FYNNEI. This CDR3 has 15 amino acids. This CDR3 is CASSGAGGGADTQYF. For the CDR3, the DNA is TGTGCCAGCAGTGGGGCGGGAGGAGGCGCAGATACGCAGTATTTT.

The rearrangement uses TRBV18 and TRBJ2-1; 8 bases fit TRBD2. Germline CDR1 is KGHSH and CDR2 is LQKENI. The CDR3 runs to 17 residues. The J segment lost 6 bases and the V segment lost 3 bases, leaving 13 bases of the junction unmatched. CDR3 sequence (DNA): TGTGCCAGCTCACCGGCCGGGAGGGGAACATTGGCCAATGAGCAGTTCTTC. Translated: CASSPAGRGTLANEQFF.

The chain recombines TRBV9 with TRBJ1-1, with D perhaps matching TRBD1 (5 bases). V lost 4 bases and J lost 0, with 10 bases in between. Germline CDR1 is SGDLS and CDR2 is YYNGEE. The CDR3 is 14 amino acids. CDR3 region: CASSTQGMNTEAFF. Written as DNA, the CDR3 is TGTGCCAGCAGCACGCAGGGCATGAACACTGAAGCTTTCTTT.

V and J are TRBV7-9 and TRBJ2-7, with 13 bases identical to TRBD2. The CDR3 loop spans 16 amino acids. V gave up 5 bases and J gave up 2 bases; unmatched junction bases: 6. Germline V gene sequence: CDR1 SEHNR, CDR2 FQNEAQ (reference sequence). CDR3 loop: CASSGWGLAGTYEQYF. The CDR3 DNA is TGTGCCAGCAGCGGTTGGGGACTAGCGGGAACCTACGAGCAGTACTTC.

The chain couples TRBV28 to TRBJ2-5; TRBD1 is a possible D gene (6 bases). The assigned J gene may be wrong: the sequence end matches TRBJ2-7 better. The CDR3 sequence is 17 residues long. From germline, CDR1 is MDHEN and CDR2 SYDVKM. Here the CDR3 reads CASSRLIGGKEPYEQYF. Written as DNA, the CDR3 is TGTGCCAGCAGCCGTCTCATAGGGGGTAAAGAACCCTACGAGCAGTACTTC.

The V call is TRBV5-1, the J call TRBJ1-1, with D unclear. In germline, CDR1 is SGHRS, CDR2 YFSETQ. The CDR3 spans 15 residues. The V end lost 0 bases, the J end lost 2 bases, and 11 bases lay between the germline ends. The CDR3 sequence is CASSLAGNVNTEAFF. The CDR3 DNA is TGCGCCAGCAGCTTGGCGGGGAATGTTAACACTGAAGCTTTCTTT. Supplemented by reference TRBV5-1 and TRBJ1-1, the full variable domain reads KAGVTQTPRYLIKTRGQQVTLSCSPISGHRSVSWYQQTPGQGLQFLFEYFSETQRNKGNFPGRFSGRQFSNSRSEMNVSTLELGDSALYLCASSLAGNVNTEAFFGQGTRLTVV.

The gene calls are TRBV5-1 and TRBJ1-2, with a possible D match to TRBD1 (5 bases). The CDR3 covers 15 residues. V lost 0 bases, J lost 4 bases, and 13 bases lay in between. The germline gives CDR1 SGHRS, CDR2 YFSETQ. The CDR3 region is CASSLGTNPFYGYTF. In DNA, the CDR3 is TGCGCCAGCAGCTTGGGGACAAACCCCTTCTATGGCTACACCTTC. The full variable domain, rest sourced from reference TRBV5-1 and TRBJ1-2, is KAGVTQTPRYLIKTRGQQVTLSCSPISGHRSVSWYQQTPGQGLQFLFEYFSETQRNKGNFPGRFSGRQFSNSRSEMNVSTLELGDSALYLCASSLGTNPFYGYTFGSGTRLTVV.

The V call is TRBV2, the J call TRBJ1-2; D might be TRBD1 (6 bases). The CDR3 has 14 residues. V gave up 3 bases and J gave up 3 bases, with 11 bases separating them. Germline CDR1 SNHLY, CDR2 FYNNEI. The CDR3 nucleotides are TGTGCCAGCAGTGAGCGGGGGCCCTACTATGGCTACACCTTC. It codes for CASSERGPYYGYTF. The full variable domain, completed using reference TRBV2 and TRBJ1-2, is EPEVTQTPSHQVTQMGQEVILRCVPISNHLYFYWYRQILGQKVEFLVSFYNNEISEKSEIFDDQFSVERPDGSNFTLKIRSTKLEDSAMYFCASSERGPYYGYTFGSGTRLTVV.

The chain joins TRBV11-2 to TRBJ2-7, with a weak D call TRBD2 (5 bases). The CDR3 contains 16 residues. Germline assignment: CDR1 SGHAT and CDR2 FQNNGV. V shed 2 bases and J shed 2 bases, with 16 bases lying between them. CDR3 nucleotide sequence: TGTGCCAGCAGCTTATCCGGGGTGGGCAGAACCTACGAGCAGTACTTC. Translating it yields CASSLSGVGRTYEQYF. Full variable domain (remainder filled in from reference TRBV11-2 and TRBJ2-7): EAGVAQSPRYKIIEKRQSVAFWCNPISGHATLYWYQQILGQGPKLLIQFQNNGVVDDSQLPKDRFSAERLKGVDSTLKIQPAKLEDSAVYLCASSLSGVGRTYEQYFGPGTRLTVT.

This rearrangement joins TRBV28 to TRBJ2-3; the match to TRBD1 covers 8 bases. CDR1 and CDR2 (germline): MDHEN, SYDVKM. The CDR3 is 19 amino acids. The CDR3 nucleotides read TGTCCACAGCGGGCCAGACAGGGGTTTGCAAGAACCCCCACAGATACGCAGTATTTT. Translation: CPQRARQGFARTPTDTQYF.

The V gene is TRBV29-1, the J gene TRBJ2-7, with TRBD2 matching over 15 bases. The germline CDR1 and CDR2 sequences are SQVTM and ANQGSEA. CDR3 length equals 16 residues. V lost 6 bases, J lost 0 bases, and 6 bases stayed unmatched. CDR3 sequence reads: CSVSGTSGRPSYEQYF. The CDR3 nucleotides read TGCAGCGTGTCCGGGACTAGCGGGAGGCCCTCCTACGAGCAGTACTTC.

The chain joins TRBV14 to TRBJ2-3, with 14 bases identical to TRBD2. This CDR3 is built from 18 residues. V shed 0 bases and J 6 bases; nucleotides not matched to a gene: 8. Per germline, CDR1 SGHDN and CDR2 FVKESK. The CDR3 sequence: CASSQDDGLAGGSDTQYF. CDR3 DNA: TGTGCCAGCAGCCAAGATGACGGACTAGCGGGAGGTTCTGATACGCAGTATTTT.

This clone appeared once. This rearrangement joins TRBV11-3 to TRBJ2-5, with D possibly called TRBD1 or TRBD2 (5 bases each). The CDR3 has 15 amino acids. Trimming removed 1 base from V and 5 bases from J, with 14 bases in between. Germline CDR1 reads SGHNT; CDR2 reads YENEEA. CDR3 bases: TGTGCCAGCAGCTTAGGAGGGACGAATTTTGAGACCCAGTACTTC. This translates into CASSLGGTNFETQYF.

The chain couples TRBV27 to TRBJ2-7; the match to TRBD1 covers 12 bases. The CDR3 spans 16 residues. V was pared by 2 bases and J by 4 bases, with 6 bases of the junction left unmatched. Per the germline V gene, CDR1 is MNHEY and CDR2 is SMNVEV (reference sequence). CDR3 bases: TGTGCCAGCAGTTTACTACCGGGACAGGGGGCTTACGAGCAGTACTTC. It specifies CASSLLPGQGAYEQYF.

As DNA, the CDR3 is TGTGCCAGCAGACAAACAGATGGGTCCGGGGAGCTGTTTTTT. Translation: CASRQTDGSGELFF. This chain uses TRBV7-3 with TRBJ2-2; D not certain. The V gene's germline CDR1 is SGHTA and CDR2 FQGTGA. The CDR3 has 14 amino acids. With 6 bases removed from V and 6 bases from J, the gap between germline ends came to 14 bases.

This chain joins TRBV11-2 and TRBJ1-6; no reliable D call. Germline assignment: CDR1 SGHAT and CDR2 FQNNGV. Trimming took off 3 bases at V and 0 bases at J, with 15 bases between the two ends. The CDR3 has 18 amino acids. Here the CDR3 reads CASSFGVRAASYNSPLHF. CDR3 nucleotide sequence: TGTGCCAGCAGCTTCGGAGTCCGGGCCGCCTCCTATAATTCACCCCTCCACTTT.

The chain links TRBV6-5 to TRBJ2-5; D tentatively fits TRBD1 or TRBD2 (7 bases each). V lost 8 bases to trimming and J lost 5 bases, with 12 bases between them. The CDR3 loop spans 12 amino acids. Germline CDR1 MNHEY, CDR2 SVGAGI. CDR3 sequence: CASCQGGETQYF. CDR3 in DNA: TGTGCCAGCTGTCAGGGGGGGGAGACCCAGTACTTC.

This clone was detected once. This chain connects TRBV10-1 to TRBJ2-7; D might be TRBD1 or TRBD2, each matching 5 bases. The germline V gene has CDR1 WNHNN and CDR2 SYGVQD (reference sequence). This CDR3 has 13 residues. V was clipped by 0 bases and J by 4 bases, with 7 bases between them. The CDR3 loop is CASSESWGYEQYF. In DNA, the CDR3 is TGCGCCAGCAGTGAGTCTTGGGGGTACGAGCAGTACTTC.

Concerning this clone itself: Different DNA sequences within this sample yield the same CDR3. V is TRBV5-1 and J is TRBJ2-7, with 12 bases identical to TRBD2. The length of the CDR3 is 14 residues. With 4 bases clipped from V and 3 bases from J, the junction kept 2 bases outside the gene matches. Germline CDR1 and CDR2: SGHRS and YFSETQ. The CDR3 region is CASSRTSGVYEQYF. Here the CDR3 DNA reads TGCGCCAGCAGCCGGACTAGCGGGGTCTACGAGCAGTACTTC.

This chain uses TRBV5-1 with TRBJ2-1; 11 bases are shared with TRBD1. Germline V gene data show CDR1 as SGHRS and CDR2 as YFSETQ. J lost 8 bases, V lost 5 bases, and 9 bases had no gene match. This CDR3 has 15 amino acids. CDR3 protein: CASSNRDRGVDEQFF. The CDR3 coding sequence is TGCGCCAGCAGTAACCGGGACAGGGGGGTCGATGAGCAGTTCTTC.

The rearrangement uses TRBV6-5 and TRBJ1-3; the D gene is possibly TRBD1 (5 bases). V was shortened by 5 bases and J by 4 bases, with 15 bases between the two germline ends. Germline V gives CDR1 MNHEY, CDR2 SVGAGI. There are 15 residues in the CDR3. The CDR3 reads CASSASGTGGNTIYF. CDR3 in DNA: TGTGCCAGCAGTGCATCCGGGACGGGAGGAAACACCATATATTTT.

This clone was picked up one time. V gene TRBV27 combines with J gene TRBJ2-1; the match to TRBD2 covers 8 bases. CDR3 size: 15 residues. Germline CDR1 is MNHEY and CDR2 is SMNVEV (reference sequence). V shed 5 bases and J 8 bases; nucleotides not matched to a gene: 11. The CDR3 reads CASSPTERLAHEQFF. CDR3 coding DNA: TGTGCCAGCAGTCCCACCGAGAGACTAGCGCATGAGCAGTTCTTC.

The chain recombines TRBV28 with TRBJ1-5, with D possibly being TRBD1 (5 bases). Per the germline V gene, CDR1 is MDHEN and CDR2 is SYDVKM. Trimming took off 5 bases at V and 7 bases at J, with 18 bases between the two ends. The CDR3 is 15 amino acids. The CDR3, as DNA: TGTGCCAGCAGTGCCCCCGGGCAGGGTGTCCAGCCCCAGCATTTT. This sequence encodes CASSAPGQGVQPQHF.

CDR3 in DNA: TGTGCCAGCAGCTCAGGACTGCGCTACGAGCAGTACTTC. Its protein is CASSSGLRYEQYF. This chain joins TRBV11-2 and TRBJ2-7; TRBD2 is a possible D gene (5 bases). Per germline, CDR1 SGHAT and CDR2 FQNNGV. V gave up 4 bases and J gave up 3 bases, with 10 bases separating them. This CDR3 is built from 13 residues. The full variable domain, in which reference TRBV11-2 and TRBJ2-7 provide the parts outside the CDR3, is EAGVAQSPRYKIIEKRQSVAFWCNPISGHATLYWYQQILGQGPKLLIQFQNNGVVDDSQLPKDRFSAERLKGVDSTLKIQPAKLEDSAVYLCASSSGLRYEQYFGPGTRLTVT.

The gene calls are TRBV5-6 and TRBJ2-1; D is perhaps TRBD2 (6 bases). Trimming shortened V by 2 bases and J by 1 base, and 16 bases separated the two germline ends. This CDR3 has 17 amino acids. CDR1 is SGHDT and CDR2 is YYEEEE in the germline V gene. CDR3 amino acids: CASSFIDRGASYNEQFF. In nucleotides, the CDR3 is TGTGCCAGCAGCTTTATTGATCGCGGGGCGTCCTACAATGAGCAGTTCTTC.